This T cell receptor (beta chain) was captured by sequencing in a study of blood T cell repertoires in COVID-19. On the study more broadly: Spain, Italy and the United States supplied samples that represented acute and convalescent COVID-19.

The germline V and J ends were trimmed by 1 base and 7 bases, with 11 bases remaining between them. CDR1 is GTSNPN and CDR2 is SVGIG in the germline V gene (reference sequence). The CDR3 sequence is 13 residues long. Source study methods: Amplification from reference gene primers served as the basis for estimated nucleated cell counts. This table comes from immunoSEQ multiplex PCR, and its TCRdb copy is limited to in-frame clones, with some not included. Clone size and the V and J calls come from that table; the DNA yielded D and trimming. The sample yields about 250,000 clones, approximately 85% seen once.

The chain combines TRBV30 with TRBJ2-4; no reliable D call. This clonotype originated in a man in his fifties with active or convalescent COVID-19. The sequenced material came from peripheral blood. This CDR3 reads CAWSDLGGNIQYF. Here the CDR3 DNA reads TGTGCCTGGAGTGATCTAGGCGGCAACATTCAGTACTTC.